Presented here are 29 T cell receptor beta chains from one specimen sequenced in a study of T-cell reconstitution after alpha-beta-depleted transplantation in children. The TCRbeta library incorporated unique molecular identifiers. TCRdb redid the calling of the PCR reads with MiXCR, one entry per CDR3 protein. Altogether more than 450,000 distinct CDR3 sequences are present, approximately 16% being singletons, with the ten largest covering less than 4%. The sequencing here drew on PBMCs from the stem cell graft donor, taken from the stem cell graft. The receptors stem from a human donor who donated a stem cell graft to a child with acute lymphoblastic leukemia.

V gene TRBV3-1 combines with J gene TRBJ2-1, with D unclear. The CDR3 sequence is 12 residues long. Germline V gene data show CDR1 as LGHDT and CDR2 as YNNKEL (reference sequence). Trimming shortened V by 4 bases and J by 6 bases, and 7 bases separated the two germline ends. Here the CDR3 reads CASSPSINEQFF. The CDR3 DNA is TGTGCCAGCAGCCCCTCAATCAATGAGCAGTTCTTC.

This clonotype was picked up a small number of times. The chain has TRBV12-3 or TRBV12-4 and TRBJ2-7; TRBD2 matches at 10 bases. CDR3 size: 14 residues. V shed 5 bases and J 6 bases; nucleotides not matched to a gene: 7. CDR3 residues: CASSHGGLAAEQYF. CDR3 in DNA: TGTGCCAGCAGTCATGGCGGACTAGCGGCCGAGCAGTACTTC.

This clonotype was seen more than once but under ten times. The V gene is TRBV5-6, the J gene TRBJ1-2; a possible D gene is TRBD1 (5 bases). This CDR3 comprises 14 residues. CDR1 and CDR2 from the germline V gene are SGHDT and YYEEEE. Trimming shortened V by 5 bases and J by 2 bases, and 13 bases separated the two germline ends. CDR3 bases: TGTGCCAGCAGAAAGGCCGGGGCAAACTATGGCTACACCTTC. Its protein product is CASRKAGANYGYTF.

This clonotype occurred a few times. V and J are TRBV15 and TRBJ2-5; D possibly corresponds to TRBD2 (6 bases). The V gene lost 5 bases and the J gene lost 1 base, with 14 bases spanning the gap. From germline, CDR1 is LNHNV and CDR2 YYDKDF (reference sequence). The CDR3 extends over 15 amino acids. The DNA of the CDR3 is TGTGCCACCAGCCTGATTGGCGGGACCCAAGAGACCCAGTACTTC. Amino acids: CATSLIGGTQETQYF.

This chain joins TRBV5-1 and TRBJ2-1; 15 bases match TRBD2. The CDR3 consists of 18 residues. V lost 5 bases and J lost 4; bases outside the gene matches: 10. Germline V CDR1 and CDR2: SGHRS, YFSETQ. The CDR3 protein is CASSPGGTSGRTYNEQFF. DNA of the CDR3: TGCGCCAGCAGTCCGGGAGGGACTAGCGGGAGGACATACAATGAGCAGTTCTTC.

The rearrangement links TRBV5-5 to TRBJ1-1, with D perhaps TRBD1 (5 bases). V dropped 6 bases and J dropped 0 bases, with 12 bases sitting between them. The CDR3 length is 14 residues. Germline values: CDR1 SGHKS, CDR2 YYEKEE (reference sequence). CDR3 in DNA: TGTGCCAGCATCCTGGGGGGGATGAACACTGAAGCTTTCTTT. Encoded protein: CASILGGMNTEAFF. Full variable domain (outside the CDR3, taken from reference TRBV5-5 and TRBJ1-1): DAGVTQSPTHLIKTRGQQVTLRCSPISGHKSVSWYQQVLGQGPQFIFQYYEKEERGRGNFPDRFSARQFPNYSSELNVNALLLGDSALYLCASILGGMNTEAFFGQGTRLTVV.

This chain joins TRBV5-1 and TRBJ2-7; TRBD2 might be the D (7 bases). Trimming cost V 3 bases and J 5 bases, with 15 bases left between them. Germline V gives CDR1 SGHRS, CDR2 YFSETQ. The length of the CDR3 is 14 residues. CDR3 region: CASSSLTGRDEQYF. For the CDR3, the DNA is TGCGCCAGCAGCTCTCTTACAGGGAGGGACGAGCAGTACTTC.

CDR3 residues: CASSLAVWYGYTF. As DNA, the CDR3 is TGTGCCAGCAGCTTGGCAGTATGGTATGGCTACACCTTC. This chain uses TRBV28 with TRBJ1-2; D is uncertain. Trimming removed 6 bases at V and 5 bases at J, with 13 bases between. CDR3 length equals 13 residues. Germline CDR1 and CDR2: MDHEN and SYDVKM.

The genes are TRBV13 and TRBJ2-7; weak D call: TRBD1 (5 bases). This CDR3 is 15 amino acids long. Germline lookup yields CDR1 PRHDT and CDR2 FYEKMQ (reference sequence). V was cut by 0 bases and J by 6 bases, with 15 bases left in between. CDR3 protein: CASSLGSGPRGEQYF. DNA of the CDR3: TGTGCCAGCAGCTTAGGTTCCGGCCCTAGGGGCGAGCAGTACTTC.

The chain employs TRBV9 and TRBJ1-2, with D perhaps matching TRBD1 (6 bases). Germline V gene sequence: CDR1 SGDLS, CDR2 YYNGEE. The CDR3 contains 14 residues. Trimming cost V 2 bases and J 2 bases, with 10 bases left between them. For the CDR3, the DNA is TGTGCCAGCAGCGTCTCCGGGGGCAACTATGGCTACACCTTC. Protein sequence: CASSVSGGNYGYTF. The full variable domain, its missing parts supplied by reference TRBV9 and TRBJ1-2, is DSGVTQTPKHLITATGQRVTLRCSPRSGDLSVYWYQQSLDQGLQFLIQYYNGEERAKGNILERFSAQQFPDLHSELNLSSLELGDSALYFCASSVSGGNYGYTFGSGTRLTVV.

The rearrangement uses TRBV20-1 and TRBJ1-5; D is possibly TRBD1 (5 bases). The germline V gene encodes CDR1 DFQATT and CDR2 SNEGSKA (reference sequence). CDR3 size: 13 residues. V was cut by 6 bases and J by 4 bases, with 13 bases left in between. The CDR3 reads CSATGPGNQPQHF. CDR3 sequence (DNA): TGCAGTGCAACCGGACCAGGGAATCAGCCCCAGCATTTT.

V and J are TRBV5-6 and TRBJ1-1, with a possible D match to TRBD1 (5 bases). The CDR3 totals 16 residues. Germline loops: CDR1 SGHDT, CDR2 YYEEEE. V lost 0 bases and J lost 3, with 15 bases in between. The CDR3 sequence: CASSLAAVRGHTEAFF. CDR3 in DNA: TGTGCCAGCAGCTTGGCCGCCGTGAGGGGCCACACTGAAGCTTTCTTT. Full variable domain (outside the CDR3, taken from reference TRBV5-6 and TRBJ1-1): DAGVTQSPTHLIKTRGQQVTLRCSPKSGHDTVSWYQQALGQGPQFIFQYYEEEERQRGNFPDRFSGHQFPNYSSELNVNALLLGDSALYLCASSLAAVRGHTEAFFGQGTRLTVV.

J is TRBJ2-3 and V is TRBV3-1; 7 bases fit TRBD2. The CDR3 runs to 17 residues. The germline gives CDR1 LGHDT, CDR2 YNNKEL (reference sequence). The V segment lost 2 bases and the J segment 3 bases; nucleotides outside the gene matches: 11. CDR3 residues: CASSQNAGVVRTDTQYF. Here the CDR3 DNA reads TGTGCCAGCAGCCAAAACGCGGGAGTAGTGAGGACAGATACGCAGTATTTT.

This clonotype was recorded a few times. The chain has TRBV20-1 and TRBJ2-3, with 14 bases lining up with TRBD2. Germline assignment: CDR1 DFQATT and CDR2 SNEGSKA (reference sequence). The V segment lost 2 bases and the J segment 2 bases; nucleotides outside the gene matches: 3. This CDR3 has 16 residues. In DNA form, the CDR3 reads TGCAGTGCTAGACGACTAGCGGGAGGGCCCACAGATACGCAGTATTTT. This gives the protein CSARRLAGGPTDTQYF.

The chain has TRBV11-2 and TRBJ1-1; D uncertain. The CDR3 loop spans 14 amino acids. Trimming cost V 1 base and J 8 bases, with 14 bases left between them. CDR1 is SGHAT and CDR2 is FQNNGV in the germline V gene. CDR3 loop: CASSLGPQTREAFF. CDR3 bases: TGTGCCAGCAGCTTAGGCCCTCAAACCCGGGAAGCTTTCTTT.

Only a few counts were recorded for this clonotype. V usage is TRBV19 and J usage is TRBJ2-1; 8 nucleotides line up with TRBD2. The CDR3 consists of 14 residues. Germline V gene lookup returns CDR1 LNHDA and CDR2 SQIVND (reference sequence). V shed 3 bases, J shed 7 bases, and the junction held 5 bases outside the gene matches. The CDR3 DNA follows: TGTGCCAGTAGTATGTGGACTAGCTCGAATGAGCAGTTCTTC. This gives the protein CASSMWTSSNEQFF.

This clonotype appeared a few times. The V call is TRBV27, the J call TRBJ2-6, with unresolved D. Germline V gives CDR1 MNHEY, CDR2 SMNVEV (reference sequence). The CDR3 covers 14 residues. V was pared by 8 bases and J by 0 bases, with 8 bases between. This chain's CDR3 is CASAQFSGANVLTF. The CDR3 coding sequence is TGTGCCAGCGCACAATTCTCTGGGGCCAACGTCCTGACTTTC.

This chain links TRBV19 with TRBJ2-1, with 7 bases matching TRBD2. The length of the CDR3 is 15 residues. Germline assignment: CDR1 LNHDA and CDR2 SQIVND (reference sequence). V shed 3 bases, J shed 7 bases, and the junction held 9 bases outside the gene matches. The CDR3 spells CASSIAASGPNEQFF. In DNA form, the CDR3 reads TGTGCCAGTAGTATCGCGGCTAGCGGTCCTAATGAGCAGTTCTTC.

V gene TRBV6-1 combines with J gene TRBJ2-6; possible D gene TRBD1, 6 bases. CDR1 is MNHNS and CDR2 is SASEGT in the germline V gene. Trimming left V 7 bases short and J 3 bases short, with 10 bases between. The CDR3 spans 14 residues. CDR3: CASMLGGGANVLTF. The CDR3 coding sequence is TGTGCCAGCATGCTAGGGGGTGGGGCCAACGTCCTGACTTTC.

The chain has TRBV19 and TRBJ2-1; 8 nucleotides match TRBD2. The germline CDR1 and CDR2 sequences are LNHDA and SQIVND (reference sequence). V dropped 6 bases and J dropped 4; count of bases not matched to a gene: 8. The CDR3 totals 15 residues. In DNA, the CDR3 is TGTGCCAGTAGGGACGGAGCGGGAGCATACAATGAGCAGTTCTTC. Its protein product is CASRDGAGAYNEQFF.

The chain has TRBV20-1 and TRBJ2-7; 7 nucleotides agree with TRBD1. From germline, CDR1 is DFQATT and CDR2 SNEGSKA (reference sequence). The CDR3 totals 14 residues. The junction had 5 bases not matched to a gene; V was cut back by 2 bases and J by 1 base. The CDR3 sequence is CSARSPGQSYEQYF. CDR3 nucleotide sequence: TGCAGTGCTAGAAGCCCGGGACAGTCCTACGAGCAGTACTTC.

In its sample, this clonotype was seen a few times. The chain has TRBV28 and TRBJ1-1, with 7 bases matching TRBD1. Germline V gene lookup returns CDR1 MDHEN and CDR2 SYDVKM. The trim removed 6 bases at V and 4 bases at J, leaving 5 bases unmatched. The CDR3 length is 13 residues. The DNA of the CDR3 is TGTGCCAGCAGCAACCCAGGGGGCACTGAAGCTTTCTTT. This codes for CASSNPGGTEAFF. Full variable domain (remainder filled in from reference TRBV28 and TRBJ1-1): DVKVTQSSRYLVKRTGEKVFLECVQDMDHENMFWYRQDPGLGLRLIYFSYDVKMKEKGDIPEGYSVSREKKERFSLILESASTNQTSMYLCASSNPGGTEAFFGQGTRLTVV.

This clonotype has just a few counts. The rearrangement uses TRBV28 and TRBJ2-7; 14 nucleotides align to TRBD2. The CDR3 extends over 20 amino acids. The trim removed 4 bases at V and 1 base at J, leaving 15 bases unmatched. Germline-derived CDR1 and CDR2 are MDHEN and SYDVKM. CDR3 coding DNA: TGTGCCAGCAGTTCCCCCCGACTAGCGGGAGGGCCGCTTCAATCCTACGAGCAGTACTTC. It specifies CASSSPRLAGGPLQSYEQYF.

V usage is TRBV20-1 and J usage is TRBJ1-1; tentatively, D is TRBD1 (6 bases). Per germline, CDR1 DFQATT and CDR2 SNEGSKA (reference sequence). The CDR3 spans 14 residues. Trimming removed 7 bases at V and 0 bases at J, with 15 bases between. The CDR3 region has the DNA TGCAGTGTCGGTCGGGGGCCCATGAACACTGAAGCTTTCTTT. As protein: CSVGRGPMNTEAFF.

This clonotype was counted between two and nine times. The chain couples TRBV7-3 to TRBJ2-1; 7 bases match TRBD2. Germline trimming cut 4 bases from V and 1 base from J; bases unmatched to any gene: 4. The CDR3 runs 15 residues. CDR1 and CDR2 from the germline V gene are SGHTA and FQGTGA. The CDR3 nucleotides are TGTGCCAGCAGCTGGGGTAGCGGGTCCTACAATGAGCAGTTCTTC. It yields the protein CASSWGSGSYNEQFF.

The chain uses TRBV21-1 and TRBJ2-7; the DNA was not compared with TRBD1, the D call given in the table. TRBV21-1 is a recognized pseudogene. CDR3 size: 13 residues. CDR3 in DNA: TGTGCCAGCTGCGGGGACCGAGACTACGAGCAGTACTTC. Translated: CASCGDRDYEQYF.

V and J are TRBV5-1 and TRBJ2-7, with 11 positions matching TRBD1. CDR3 length: 16 residues. Trimming at V came to 5 bases and at J to 5 bases, leaving 12 bases not matched to a gene. CDR1 and CDR2 from the germline V gene are SGHRS and YFSETQ. CDR3 in amino acids: CASRRTGGVFAHEQYF. The CDR3 bases are TGCGCCAGCAGAAGGACAGGGGGCGTCTTTGCCCACGAGCAGTACTTC.

The CDR3 loop is CASSRGGSMSGANVLTF. CDR3 DNA: TGTGCCAGCAGCCGGGGGGGTTCTATGTCTGGGGCCAACGTCCTGACTTTC. The chain has TRBV25-1 and TRBJ2-6; 8 bases map to TRBD2. Germline V gives CDR1 MGHDK, CDR2 SYGVNS. This CDR3 spans 17 amino acids. Trimming removed 6 bases from V and 1 base from J; junction bases left unmatched: 8.

Note on this clonotype: This sequence may be a read error, since a much larger clone differs from it by one base. This chain joins TRBV10-3 and TRBJ2-7; tentatively, D is TRBD1 or TRBD2 (5 bases each). Germline values: CDR1 ENHRY, CDR2 SYGVKD. The CDR3 sequence is 14 residues long. In nucleotides, the CDR3 is TGTGCCACCAGTGTTGGGACCGACTTCTACGAGCAGTACTTC. Its translation: CATSVGTDFYEQYF.